What follows are 13 T cell receptor beta chains derived from one specimen sequenced in a study of shared clonotypes between healthy human individuals. Clones were read by immunoSEQ multiplex PCR, and TCRdb kept only the in-frame ones, dropping some. The sample includes over a million clones, roughly 96% of them seen just once. Material for sequencing was naive CD4+ T cells sorted from blood. As for subset: CD45RA+ positively selected. The receptor set was obtained from a young man in good health.

The chain links TRBV6-5 to TRBJ2-1, with TRBD2 matching over 10 bases. V lost 5 bases and J lost 7; bases outside the gene matches: 8. The germline CDR1 and CDR2 sequences are MNHEY and SVGAGI. The CDR3 covers 15 residues. Here the CDR3 DNA reads TGTGCCAGCAGTACACTAGCGGGGATCGGAAATGAGCAGTTCTTC. Protein sequence: CASSTLAGIGNEQFF.

The V gene is TRBV10-2, the J gene TRBJ2-2, with TRBD2 identical over 7 bases. The CDR3 has 16 residues. Germline CDR1 and CDR2: WSHSY and SAAADI. V trimming: 0 bases; J trimming: 0 bases; junction bases outside the gene matches: 1. The CDR3 bases are TGCGCCAGCAGTGAGTCGCTAGCGGCGAACACCGGGGAGCTGTTTTTT. It specifies CASSESLAANTGELFF.

In DNA, the CDR3 is TGTGCCATCAGGGTTGGGGACAGGGGGAACTCTGGGGCCAACGTCCTGACTTTC. Translating gives CAIRVGDRGNSGANVLTF. The chain combines TRBV10-3 with TRBJ2-6, with 11 positions matching TRBD1. Germline CDR1 ENHRY, CDR2 SYGVKD. V lost 6 bases, J lost 0 bases, and 7 bases stayed unmatched. CDR3 length: 18 residues.

The chain is built from TRBV28 and TRBJ2-7; a possible D gene is TRBD2 (6 bases). The length of the CDR3 is 15 residues. The V gene lost 1 base and the J gene lost 4 bases, with 14 bases spanning the gap. The V gene's germline CDR1 is MDHEN and CDR2 SYDVKM. CDR3 DNA: TGTGCCAGCAGTTTATTAGGCGGGACGCGGTACGAGCAGTACTTC. Its protein is CASSLLGGTRYEQYF.

The chain is built from TRBV5-1 and TRBJ2-4; the match to TRBD2 covers 10 bases. The CDR3 consists of 15 residues. The germline V gene has CDR1 SGHRS and CDR2 YFSETQ. The J segment lost 4 bases and the V segment lost 5 bases, leaving 6 bases of the junction unmatched. CDR3 sequence: CASRHGLAEKNIQYF. The CDR3 coding sequence is TGCGCCAGCAGACATGGACTAGCGGAGAAAAACATTCAGTACTTC.

This chain joins TRBV10-3 and TRBJ2-5, with 8 positions matching TRBD1. The CDR3 covers 16 residues. With V trimmed by 6 bases and J by 4 bases, 13 bases remained unmatched. CDR1 ENHRY and CDR2 SYGVKD come from the germline V gene. CDR3 protein: CAISDRNGQGPETQYF. CDR3 coding DNA: TGTGCCATCAGCGACCGAAACGGACAGGGACCAGAGACCCAGTACTTC.

The chain couples TRBV10-1 to TRBJ2-1, with 10 nucleotides matching TRBD2. The CDR3 consists of 14 residues. Trimming cost V 6 bases and J 4 bases; bases outside gene matches: 3. In germline, CDR1 is WNHNN, CDR2 SYGVQD (reference sequence). The CDR3 loop reads CASRGLAEYNEQFF. In DNA, the CDR3 is TGCGCCAGCAGAGGACTAGCGGAGTACAATGAGCAGTTCTTC.

The chain has TRBV28 and TRBJ1-2; D is ambiguous. Germline V gene sequence: CDR1 MDHEN, CDR2 SYDVKM. The CDR3 covers 10 residues. For the CDR3, the DNA is TGTGTAGTCTCTAACGGTGGCTACACCTTC. Protein: CVVSNGGYTF.

The chain couples TRBV11-3 to TRBJ2-2; TRBD2 aligns across 7 bases. Germline loops: CDR1 SGHNT, CDR2 YENEEA. The CDR3 loop spans 14 amino acids. After removal of 4 bases from V and 8 bases from J, the junction contained 7 bases not matched to a gene. This CDR3 is CASSSTSEPGELFF. The DNA of the CDR3 is TGTGCCAGCAGCTCTACTAGCGAGCCGGGGGAGCTGTTTTTT.

The chain recombines TRBV7-6 with TRBJ2-3, with 12 nucleotides matching TRBD2. V dropped 3 bases and J dropped 5; count of bases not matched to a gene: 9. Per germline, CDR1 SGHVS and CDR2 FNYEAQ. This CDR3 has 17 amino acids. The CDR3 sequence is CASSLMTSGRWKDTQYF. The CDR3 nucleotides are TGTGCCAGCAGCTTGATGACTAGCGGGAGATGGAAAGATACGCAGTATTTT.

The J gene is TRBJ1-4, the V gene TRBV5-1; TRBD1 might be the D (5 bases). Trimming removed 4 bases from V and 0 bases from J, with 10 bases in between. CDR1 and CDR2 from the germline V gene are SGHRS and YFSETQ. The CDR3 has 15 residues. The CDR3 DNA reads TGCGCCAGCAGCAAAAGACAGCCAACTAATGAAAAACTGTTTTTT. This codes for CASSKRQPTNEKLFF.

This chain uses TRBV7-2 with TRBJ1-1; 11 nucleotides agree with TRBD1. Germline V CDR1 and CDR2: SGHTA, FQGNSA. V shed 0 bases and J 3 bases; nucleotides not matched to a gene: 3. The CDR3 is made up of 16 amino acids. The CDR3 region has the DNA TGTGCCAGCAGCTTAGCGAGGACAGGGGGCCACACTGAAGCTTTCTTT. Protein product: CASSLARTGGHTEAFF.

This clone was recorded only once. This rearrangement joins TRBV14 to TRBJ2-3; D is unclear. Germline V gives CDR1 SGHDN, CDR2 FVKESK. CDR3 size: 12 residues. Trimming removed 8 bases at V and 0 bases at J, with 6 bases between. CDR3 loop: CASGRSTDTQYF. Written as DNA, the CDR3 is TGTGCCAGCGGCCGTAGCACAGATACGCAGTATTTT.